Shown below are 12 T cell receptor beta chains from a single sample sequenced in a study of response to subunit inactivated influenza vaccine. One entry per CDR3 protein, called by TCRdb with MiXCR from the RT-PCR reads. Of under 200,000 distinct CDR3 sequences listed, over 8.5% are singletons. The sample was CD8+ T cells sorted from PBMCs, taken 23 to 25 months after vaccination. These receptors all stem from a man between 50 and 69 years old who received an inactivated influenza vaccine.

CDR3 sequence reads: CASRHPLHRENTEAFF. The CDR3 DNA is TGTGCCAGCAGGCACCCCCTACACAGAGAAAACACTGAAGCTTTCTTT. The chain links TRBV11-2 to TRBJ1-1; D is undetermined. The V end lost 6 bases, the J end lost 2 bases, and 19 bases lay between the germline ends. CDR1 is SGHAT, CDR2 FQNNGV, per germline. The CDR3 loop spans 16 amino acids.

The rearrangement links TRBV10-3 to TRBJ2-7; 8 bases agree with TRBD2. This CDR3 has 15 residues. In germline, CDR1 is ENHRY, CDR2 SYGVKD. V lost 0 bases to trimming and J lost 4 bases; unmatched junction nucleotides: 5. Here the CDR3 reads CAISESTLAGYEQYF. CDR3 nucleotide sequence: TGTGCCATCAGTGAGTCGACGCTAGCGGGTTACGAGCAGTACTTC.

The chain uses TRBV7-9 and TRBJ2-1; D unclear. V lost 5 bases to trimming and J lost 6 bases, with 8 bases between them. Germline CDR1 is SEHNR and CDR2 is FQNEAQ (reference sequence). The length of the CDR3 is 12 residues. The CDR3 sequence: CASSLVRNEQFF. In DNA, the CDR3 is TGTGCCAGCAGCCTGGTTCGCAATGAGCAGTTCTTC.

The chain has TRBV6-5 and TRBJ2-2; TRBD1 matches 8 bases. Germline-derived CDR1 and CDR2 are MNHEY and SVGAGI. The CDR3 runs to 15 residues. V was clipped by 2 bases and J by 3 bases; unmatched bases: 2. The CDR3 DNA follows: TGTGCCAGCAGTTACGGACAGGGCTACACCGGGGAGCTGTTTTTT. Residues: CASSYGQGYTGELFF.

This clonotype was seen ten or more times. This chain connects TRBV15 to TRBJ1-6; D gene uncertain. Germline V gives CDR1 LNHNV, CDR2 YYDKDF (reference sequence). V lost 0 bases and J lost 7, with 1 base in between. This CDR3 region has 12 residues. The CDR3 spells CATSRENSPLHF. CDR3 nucleotides: TGTGCCACCAGCAGAGAAAATTCACCCCTCCACTTT.

The chain recombines TRBV10-3 with TRBJ2-7; 11 bases align to TRBD1. The ends lost 7 bases at V and 5 bases at J; junction bases unmatched: 4. Per germline, CDR1 ENHRY and CDR2 SYGVKD. The CDR3 totals 13 residues. Here the CDR3 DNA reads TGTGCCATCATGGGACAGGGGGACAACGAGCAGTACTTC. It codes for CAIMGQGDNEQYF.

The sample holds a few counts of this clonotype. V usage is TRBV4-3 and J usage is TRBJ1-1, with D perhaps TRBD1 (5 bases). V lost 0 bases and J lost 7, with 12 bases in between. CDR3 size: 14 residues. Germline-derived CDR1 and CDR2 are LGHNA and YSLEER. The CDR3 protein is CASSQDWGTGEAFF. The CDR3 nucleotides read TGCGCCAGCAGCCAAGACTGGGGGACCGGTGAAGCTTTCTTT.

The rearrangement links TRBV7-8 to TRBJ2-1; D remains unclear. The CDR3 runs 12 residues. Germline V gene lookup returns CDR1 SGHVS and CDR2 FQNEAQ. The V and J ends lost 1 base and 7 bases respectively, with 5 bases between them. For the CDR3, the DNA is TGTGCCAGCAGCTTAGACCCTAATGAGCAGTTCTTC. Protein product: CASSLDPNEQFF. Full variable domain (rest looked up from reference TRBV7-8 and TRBJ2-1): GAGVSQSPRYKVAKRGQDVALRCDPISGHVSLFWYQQALGQGPEFLTYFQNEAQLDKSGLPSDRFFAERPEGSVSTLKIQRTQQEDSAVYLCASSLDPNEQFFGPGTRLTVL.

This clonotype has just a few counts. The chain links TRBV2 to TRBJ2-3; perhaps TRBD2 as D (5 bases). Trimming stripped 3 bases from V and 0 bases from J, with 10 bases between. CDR1 and CDR2 (germline): SNHLY, FYNNEI. The CDR3 length is 15 residues. The chain's CDR3 is CASSEGGSSTDTQYF. The CDR3 DNA reads as TGTGCCAGCAGTGAGGGCGGGTCTAGCACAGATACGCAGTATTTT.

This clonotype appeared a few times. The chain joins TRBV7-6 to TRBJ2-5, with 8 bases matching TRBD2. Germline loops: CDR1 SGHVS, CDR2 FNYEAQ. Germline trimming cut 5 bases from V and 0 bases from J; bases unmatched to any gene: 11. The CDR3 loop spans 17 amino acids. CDR3 sequence reads: CASSPNDAGGYQETQYF. The CDR3 nucleotides read TGTGCCAGCAGCCCAAACGATGCGGGGGGATACCAAGAGACCCAGTACTTC.

This chain uses TRBV6-2 or TRBV6-3 with TRBJ2-7; D call uncertain. This CDR3 is built from 16 residues. CDR1 is MNHEY, CDR2 SVGEGT, per germline. The V end lost 1 base, the J end lost 2 bases, and 15 bases lay between the germline ends. The CDR3: CASSYFATPGAYEQYF. CDR3 nucleotides: TGTGCCAGCAGTTACTTCGCGACCCCAGGCGCCTACGAGCAGTACTTC.

This chain joins TRBV7-9 and TRBJ2-3, with D possibly being TRBD2 (7 bases). V was cut by 6 bases and J by 3 bases, with 16 bases left in between. The length of the CDR3 is 15 residues. The germline V gene has CDR1 SEHNR and CDR2 FQNEAQ (reference sequence). The CDR3 DNA reads as TGTGCCAGCAGTTCCTCTGCGGGGGCGACAGATACGCAGTATTTT. The encoded protein is CASSSSAGATDTQYF. The full variable domain, its missing parts supplied by reference TRBV7-9 and TRBJ2-3, is DTGVSQNPRHKITKRGQNVTFRCDPISEHNRLYWYRQTLGQGPEFLTYFQNEAQLEKSRLLSDRFSAERPKGSFSTLEIQRTEQGDSAMYLCASSSSAGATDTQYFGPGTRLTVL.